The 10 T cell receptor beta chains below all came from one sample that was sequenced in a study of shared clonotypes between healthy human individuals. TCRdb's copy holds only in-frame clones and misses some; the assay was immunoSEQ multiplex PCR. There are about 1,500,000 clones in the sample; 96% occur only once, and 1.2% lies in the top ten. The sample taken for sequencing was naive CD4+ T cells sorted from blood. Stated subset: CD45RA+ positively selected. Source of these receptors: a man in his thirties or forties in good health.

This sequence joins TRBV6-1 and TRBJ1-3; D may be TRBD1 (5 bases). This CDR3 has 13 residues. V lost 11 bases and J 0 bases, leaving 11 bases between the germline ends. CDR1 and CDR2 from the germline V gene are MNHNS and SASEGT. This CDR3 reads CAWGSNSGNTIYF. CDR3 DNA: TGTGCCTGGGGCAGTAACTCTGGAAACACCATATATTTT.

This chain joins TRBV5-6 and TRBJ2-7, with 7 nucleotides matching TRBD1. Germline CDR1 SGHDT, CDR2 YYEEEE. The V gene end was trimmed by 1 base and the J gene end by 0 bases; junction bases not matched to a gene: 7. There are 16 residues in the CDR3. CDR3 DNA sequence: TGTGCCAGCAGCTTGCCCGACAGGGCTAGCTCCTACGAGCAGTACTTC. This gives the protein CASSLPDRASSYEQYF.

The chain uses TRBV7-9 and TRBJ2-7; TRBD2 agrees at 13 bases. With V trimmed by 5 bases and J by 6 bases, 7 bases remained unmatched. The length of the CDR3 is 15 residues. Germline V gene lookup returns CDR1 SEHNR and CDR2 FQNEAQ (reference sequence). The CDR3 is CASSTGLAGVSEQYF. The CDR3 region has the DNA TGTGCCAGCAGCACTGGACTAGCGGGAGTATCCGAGCAGTACTTC.

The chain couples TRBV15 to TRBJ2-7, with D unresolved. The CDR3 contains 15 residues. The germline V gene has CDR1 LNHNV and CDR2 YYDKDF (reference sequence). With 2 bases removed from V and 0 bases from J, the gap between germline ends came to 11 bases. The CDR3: CATSRNGISSYEQYF. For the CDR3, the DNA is TGTGCCACCAGCAGAAACGGAATTAGCTCCTACGAGCAGTACTTC.

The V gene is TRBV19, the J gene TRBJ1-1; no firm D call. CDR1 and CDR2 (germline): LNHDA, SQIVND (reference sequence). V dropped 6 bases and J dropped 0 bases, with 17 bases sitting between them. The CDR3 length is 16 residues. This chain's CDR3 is CASRIGVGSVNTEAFF. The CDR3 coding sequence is TGTGCCAGTAGAATCGGAGTGGGGTCGGTGAACACTGAAGCTTTCTTT.

The CDR3 DNA is TGTGCCAGCTCACCATTGGGACTATCGCCCTACAATGAGCAGTTCTTC. It specifies CASSPLGLSPYNEQFF. This chain links TRBV18 with TRBJ2-1, with TRBD2 matching 7 bases. The germline V gene has CDR1 KGHSH and CDR2 LQKENI. CDR3 length: 16 residues. V lost 2 bases and J lost 2; bases outside the gene matches: 6.

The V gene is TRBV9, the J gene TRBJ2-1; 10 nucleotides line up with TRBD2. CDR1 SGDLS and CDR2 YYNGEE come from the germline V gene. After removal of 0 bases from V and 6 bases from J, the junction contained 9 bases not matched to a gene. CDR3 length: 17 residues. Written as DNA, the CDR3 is TGTGCCAGCAGCGTAGGGGCTAGCGGGAGAGTCGCCAATGAGCAGTTCTTC. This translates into CASSVGASGRVANEQFF.

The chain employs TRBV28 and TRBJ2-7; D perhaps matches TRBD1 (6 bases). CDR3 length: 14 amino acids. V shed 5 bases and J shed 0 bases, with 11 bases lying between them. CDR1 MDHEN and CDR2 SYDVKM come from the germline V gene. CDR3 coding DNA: TGTGCCAGCAGTGAGACAGGTTTCTCCTACGAGCAGTACTTC. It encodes CASSETGFSYEQYF.

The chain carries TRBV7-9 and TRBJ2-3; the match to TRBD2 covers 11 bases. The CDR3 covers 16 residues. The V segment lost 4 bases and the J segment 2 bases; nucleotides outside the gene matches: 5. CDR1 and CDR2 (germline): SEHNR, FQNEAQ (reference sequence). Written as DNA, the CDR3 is TGTGCCAGCAGCTCATTAGCGGGAGGGGTCACAGATACGCAGTATTTT. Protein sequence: CASSSLAGGVTDTQYF.

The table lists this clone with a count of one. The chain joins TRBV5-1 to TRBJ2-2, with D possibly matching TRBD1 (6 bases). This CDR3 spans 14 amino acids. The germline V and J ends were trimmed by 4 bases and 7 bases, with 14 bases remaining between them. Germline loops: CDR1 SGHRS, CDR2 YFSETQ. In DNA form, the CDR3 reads TGCGCCAGCAGCGATACAGGGTTTGGCGGGGAGCTGTTTTTT. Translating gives CASSDTGFGGELFF.